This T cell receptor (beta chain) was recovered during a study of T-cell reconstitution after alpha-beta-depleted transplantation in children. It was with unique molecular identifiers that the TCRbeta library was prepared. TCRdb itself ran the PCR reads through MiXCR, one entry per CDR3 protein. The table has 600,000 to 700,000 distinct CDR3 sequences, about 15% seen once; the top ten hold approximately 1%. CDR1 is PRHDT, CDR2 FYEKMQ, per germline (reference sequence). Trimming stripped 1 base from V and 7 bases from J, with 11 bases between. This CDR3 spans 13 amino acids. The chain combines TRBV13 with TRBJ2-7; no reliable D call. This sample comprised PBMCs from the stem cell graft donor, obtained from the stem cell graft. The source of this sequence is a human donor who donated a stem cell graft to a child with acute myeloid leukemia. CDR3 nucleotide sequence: TGTGCCAGCAGCTTAGTGGGTTCGCGGGAGCAGTACGTC. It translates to CASSLVGSREQYV.